This is a list of T cell receptor beta chains from one sample in a study of blood T cell repertoires in COVID-19. Assay used: immunoSEQ multiplex PCR; TCRdb lists only in-frame clones, some missing. This sample has around 220,000 clones, with over 75% found just once. The material sequenced was PBMCs or T cells enriched from blood (not recorded which). These receptors were taken from a woman between 40 and 55 years old with acute COVID-19. CDR3s include the opening cysteine and the closing phenylalanine or tryptophan. D genes are given only for firm matches. Rows may omit the clone size; those that give it use once, few, many or a size class.

V	size	J	D	CDR3
TRBV5-4	-	TRBJ2-6	-	CASSPPGDSLSGANVLTF
TRBV19	few	TRBJ1-6	-	CASREENSPLHF
TRBV29-1	-	TRBJ1-1	-	CSVGTAGVNTEAFF
TRBV19	few	TRBJ1-2	TRBD1	CASSSTGTGAYYGYTF
TRBV6-1	-	TRBJ2-3	TRBD2	CASSEALAGGLTDTQYF
TRBV4-1	-	TRBJ1-5	-	CASSSTIGSNQPQHF
TRBV28	-	TRBJ1-2	TRBD1	CASSSRTGAIDGYTF
TRBV2	-	TRBJ2-2	-	CASSQDRNTGELFF
TRBV7-8	-	TRBJ1-1	-	CASSLSTGEAFF
TRBV7-8	-	TRBJ2-3	-	CASSLRSGSTDTQYF
TRBV27	-	TRBJ2-1	TRBD2	CASSILSGGDYYNEQFF
TRBV19	once	TRBJ2-1	TRBD1	CASSTDRAGEQFF
TRBV7-8	few	TRBJ1-3	TRBD1	CASSPPTGNLLVGGNTIYF
TRBV7-8	-	TRBJ2-5	TRBD1	CASSSDRKRETQYF
TRBV19	few	TRBJ1-5	TRBD1	CASSMSGDRGNQPQHF
TRBV7-6	-	TRBJ1-2	TRBD1	CASSPSPGQGDYGYTF
TRBV6-4	-	TRBJ1-1	-	CASSGSALTGSTEAFF
TRBV28	-	TRBJ1-4	-	CASSYIGASFRGNEKLFF
TRBV5-1	-	TRBJ2-4	-	CASTLDIENIQYF
TRBV2	few	TRBJ1-3	-	CASRQENTIYF
TRBV21-1	-	TRBJ1-2	-	CASSATDRAGYGYTF
TRBV6-4	-	TRBJ2-3	TRBD2	CASSDSTSGSTDTQYF
TRBV18	-	TRBJ1-1	-	CASSPRQHTEAFF
TRBV27	-	TRBJ1-1	-	CASIDFGDKNTEAFF
TRBV4-1	-	TRBJ2-1	-	CASSLQRAGYNEQFF
TRBV2	-	TRBJ1-5	-	CASSVNRPSNQPQHF
TRBV3-1/TRBV3-2	once	TRBJ1-1	TRBD1	CASSRTGGMGEAFF
TRBV5-4	few	TRBJ2-2	-	CASSTPGEMELFF
TRBV20-1	-	TRBJ2-5	TRBD2	CSASISGADETQYF
TRBV6-6	-	TRBJ2-7	TRBD2	CASSPNVAGRSYEQYF
TRBV19	-	TRBJ2-1	-	CASSPADGSPNSNEQFF
TRBV5-4	-	TRBJ2-3	TRBD2	CASSSRLAEDTQYF
TRBV28	few	TRBJ1-5	-	CASSLSRGTQPQHF
TRBV7-8	-	TRBJ1-5	-	CASSPSNQPQHF
TRBV10-1	-	TRBJ1-6	-	CASSEDWEGSPLHF
TRBV19	-	TRBJ1-5	TRBD1	CASSRQGPSYSNQPQHF
TRBV7-8	-	TRBJ2-7	-	CASSPASEQYF
TRBV5-8	-	TRBJ2-5	-	CASSLWQFKETQYF
TRBV6-2/TRBV6-3	-	TRBJ2-4	TRBD1	CASSSRQGNVNIQYF
TRBV6-4	-	TRBJ2-2	TRBD2	CASTQDERGYSGELFF
TRBV9	-	TRBJ1-2	-	CASSVDRNYGYTF
TRBV20-1	once	TRBJ2-3	-	CSASYPGTSSTDTQYF